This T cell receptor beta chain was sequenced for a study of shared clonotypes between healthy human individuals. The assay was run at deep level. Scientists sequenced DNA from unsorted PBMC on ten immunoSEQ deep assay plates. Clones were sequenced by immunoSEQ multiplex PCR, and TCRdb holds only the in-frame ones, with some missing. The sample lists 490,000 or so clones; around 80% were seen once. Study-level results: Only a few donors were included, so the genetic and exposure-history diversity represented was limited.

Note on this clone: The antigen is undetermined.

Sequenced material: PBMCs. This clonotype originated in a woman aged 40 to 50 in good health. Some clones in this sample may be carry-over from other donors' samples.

The DNA for the CDR3 is TGTGCCAGCAGCTTGGCAGGGTTCCCCACTGAAGCTTTCTTT. Residues: CASSLAGFPTEAFF. The chain couples TRBV5-6 to TRBJ1-1, with D perhaps matching TRBD1 (5 bases). Trimming left V 0 bases short and J 4 bases short, with 10 bases between. The CDR3 has 14 residues. Germline V lookup: CDR1 SGHDT, CDR2 YYEEEE.